This T cell receptor beta chain was obtained from a study of OX40 agonist ivuxolimab in advanced cancers. On the study more broadly: Patients in the trial were receiving intravenous ivuxolimab every 2 weeks, at doses of 0.01 to 10 mg/kg. People who had prior anti-PD-1, anti-PD-L1 or anti-CTLA-4 therapy could take part, and around 40% had some.

This CDR3 region has 13 residues. V lost 5 bases and J 2 bases, leaving 10 bases between the germline ends. CDR1 and CDR2 (germline): LNHDA, SQIVND (reference sequence). Some clones are missing from TCRdb's copy, which holds only in-frame ones; the method was immunoSEQ multiplex PCR. The sample consists of about 60,000 clones, roughly four fifths of them appearing once. With baseline, cycle 4 day 1, and cycle 7 day 1 as timepoints, blood was sampled. Source: CD4+ or CD8+ T cells sorted from blood, taken in a trial of the OX40 agonist ivuxolimab. This chain connects TRBV19 to TRBJ2-7; D may be TRBD1 or TRBD2 (5 bases each). The origin of this receptor is an adult with an advanced solid tumor such as melanoma, head and neck, liver or kidney cancer. CDR3 coding DNA: TGTGCCAGTAGTCGGGACCGAACCTACGAGCAGTACTTC. It yields the protein CASSRDRTYEQYF. Supplemented by reference TRBV19 and TRBJ2-7, the full variable domain reads DGGITQSPKYLFRKEGQNVTLSCEQNLNHDAMYWYRQDPGQGLRLIYYSQIVNDFQKGDIAEGYSVSREKKESFPLTVTSAQKNPTAFYLCASSRDRTYEQYFGPGTRLTVT.